This TCR beta chain was identified during a study of breast tumors, draining lymph nodes, adjacent tissues. General study findings and limits: That most tumor T cells come from lymph nodes remained unproven. Tumor TCR diversity was below lymph nodes but above nontumor tissue. Data fit most tumor T cells coming from lymph node, expanding in tumor.

One entry per CDR3 protein results from TCRdb running MiXCR on the multiplex PCR reads. The sample comprises 190,000 or so distinct CDR3 sequences, approximately 33% of which are singletons, and 4% to 5.5% rests with the top ten. Many counts were recorded for this clonotype. Its antigen remains unknown. Axillary draining lymph nodes of breast cancer patients supplied the node samples. The origin of this receptor is a female donor with breast cancer. Some clones in this sample may be carry-over from other donors' samples. The sample taken for sequencing was axillary lymph node tissue.

This CDR3 reads CSVWAIQETQYF. The CDR3 DNA sequence: TGCAGCGTTTGGGCTATTCAAGAGACCCAGTACTTC. The chain couples TRBV29-1 to TRBJ2-5, with D uncertain. The CDR3 has 12 amino acids. Germline CDR1 is SQVTM and CDR2 is ANQGSEA. V was clipped by 5 bases and J by 2 bases, with 9 bases between them.